This T cell receptor (beta chain) derives from a study of radiation and T cells in renal cell carcinoma. Overall study findings and caveats: Without pretreatment biopsies, baseline tumor clonotype presence was undetermined. From baseline, blood top tumor clonotypes peaked at 2 weeks post-radiation.

The table came from immunoSEQ multiplex PCR; TCRdb's copy has only in-frame clones and leaves some out. The sample has roughly 170,000 clones, around 89% seen once. Time point here: blood 4 weeks post-SBRT, at nephrectomy. Treatment in this sample: 15 Gy SBRT to primary tumor, nephrectomy 4 weeks later. Radiation-treated patients gave blood at baseline, week 2 and week 4. The tumor was a clear cell renal cell carcinoma. About this clone itself: Its antigen remains unknown.

Trimming left V 5 bases short and J 7 bases short, with 12 bases between. Germline CDR1 is SGHNT and CDR2 is YYREEE (reference sequence). The CDR3 runs 13 residues. The sequence derives from a woman aged 45-59 years with renal cell carcinoma. The sample was blood, taken from a patient whose treatment included radiotherapy and nephrectomy. V and J are TRBV5-4 and TRBJ1-4, with D maybe TRBD1 (6 bases). The CDR3 is CASSLARGEKLFF. As DNA, the CDR3 is TGTGCCAGCAGTCTCGCCAGGGGTGAAAAACTGTTTTTT.